One sample yielded the 23 T cell receptor beta chains listed below, sequenced in a study of T cell repertoires in ileal Crohn's disease (dated by TCRdb to the late 2010s). Library preparation was by the immunoSEQ multiplex PCR assay. TCRdb mirrors the immuneACCESS table, restricted to in-frame sequences. Some clones are absent from its copies; in checked studies, under half trace to an unresolved V gene, and the reason for the others is unknown. The sample table shows several thousand clones, and roughly 84% are seen once. Roughly 3% of the sample is held by the ten biggest clonotypes. The sequenced sample consisted of ileal tissue. These receptor sequences come from an adult with Crohn's disease.

The chain uses TRBV7-9 and TRBJ1-2, with 9 bases that match TRBD1. CDR1 and CDR2 from the germline V gene are SEHNR and FQNEAQ (reference sequence). V dropped 5 bases and J dropped 6; count of bases not matched to a gene: 4. The CDR3 runs 13 residues. CDR3 protein: CASSLTGGNGYTF. CDR3 sequence (DNA): TGTGCCAGCAGCCTTACAGGGGGCAATGGCTACACCTTC.

The chain combines TRBV4-1 with TRBJ2-3, with 9 bases aligning to TRBD1. The length of the CDR3 is 17 residues. J gave up 4 bases and V 0 bases, and 8 bases lay outside the gene matches. Germline V gene sequence: CDR1 MGHRA, CDR2 YSYEKL. This CDR3 reads CASSQDQQGAVADTQYF. CDR3 DNA: TGCGCCAGCAGCCAAGATCAACAGGGGGCGGTTGCAGATACGCAGTATTTT.

A word on this clone: The junction differs from germline at one of its ends, possibly a read error. The CDR3 is CASSPGGELCF. The CDR3, as DNA: TGTGCCAGCAGCCCCGGGGGGGAGCTCTGCTTC. The chain carries TRBV11-2 and TRBJ1-2; maybe TRBD1 (5 bases). This CDR3 has 11 residues. The germline V gene encodes CDR1 SGHAT and CDR2 FQNNGV.

CDR3 coding DNA: TGTGCCAGCAGCTTGATTGGGACTAGCTCCTACAATGAGCAGTTCTTC. Translation gives CASSLIGTSSYNEQFF. The chain couples TRBV7-2 to TRBJ2-1, with 8 bases aligning to TRBD2. With 3 bases clipped from V and 0 bases from J, the junction kept 4 bases outside the gene matches. The CDR3 consists of 16 residues. In germline, CDR1 is SGHTA, CDR2 FQGNSA.

This clone was counted only a few times. The DNA of the CDR3 is TGTGCCAGCAGTTTATCGGGGGGGACAGGGGCCATAGGTGGCAATCAGCCCCAGCATTTT. This codes for CASSLSGGTGAIGGNQPQHF. The J gene is TRBJ1-5, the V gene TRBV27, with 10 bases that match TRBD1. Germline V gives CDR1 MNHEY, CDR2 SMNVEV (reference sequence). This CDR3 contains 20 residues. J gave up 2 bases and V 0 bases, and 13 bases lay outside the gene matches.

The chain joins TRBV18 to TRBJ2-1; tentatively, D is TRBD2 (5 bases). The CDR3 is 14 amino acids. The germline V gene encodes CDR1 KGHSH and CDR2 LQKENI. The V end was cut by 1 base, the J end by 4 bases, with 8 bases between. CDR3 DNA: TGTGCCAGCTCACCACAAACGGGGTACAATGAGCAGTTCTTC. It yields the protein CASSPQTGYNEQFF.

The chain recombines TRBV7-2 with TRBJ2-2; 7 bases fit TRBD2. Looked up from germline, CDR1 is SGHTA and CDR2 is FQGNSA. V trimming: 5 bases; J trimming: 4 bases; junction bases outside the gene matches: 13. This CDR3 is built from 17 residues. The CDR3 reads CASSPPNRASGTGELFF. The CDR3, as DNA: TGTGCCAGCAGCCCTCCGAACCGGGCTAGCGGCACCGGGGAGCTGTTTTTT.

This chain joins TRBV5-1 and TRBJ1-1; D ambiguous. Trimming removed 2 bases from V and 5 bases from J, with 16 bases in between. This CDR3 has 15 amino acids. CDR1 is SGHRS, CDR2 YFSETQ, per germline. The DNA of the CDR3 is TGCGCCAGCAGCTTTGAAAGCGCCGGGAGGACTGAAGCTTTCTTT. Its translation: CASSFESAGRTEAFF. Supplemented by reference TRBV5-1 and TRBJ1-1, the full variable domain reads KAGVTQTPRYLIKTRGQQVTLSCSPISGHRSVSWYQQTPGQGLQFLFEYFSETQRNKGNFPGRFSGRQFSNSRSEMNVSTLELGDSALYLCASSFESAGRTEAFFGQGTRLTVV.

This chain uses TRBV29-1 with TRBJ2-7; D is perhaps TRBD1 (5 bases). Trimming left V 4 bases short and J 4 bases short, with 11 bases between. This CDR3 has 12 residues. Germline V lookup: CDR1 SQVTM, CDR2 ANQGSEA. Here the CDR3 reads CSVAAGSYEQYF. DNA of the CDR3: TGCAGCGTTGCGGCAGGGTCGTACGAGCAGTACTTC.

V gene TRBV4-3 combines with J gene TRBJ2-2, with TRBD2 identical over 12 bases. The CDR3 covers 15 residues. The V segment lost 3 bases and the J segment 5 bases; nucleotides outside the gene matches: 1. Germline V gives CDR1 LGHNA, CDR2 YSLEER. The DNA for the CDR3 is TGCGCCAGCAGCCATGGACTAGCGGGAACCGGGGAGCTGTTTTTT. Translation: CASSHGLAGTGELFF.

This chain connects TRBV19 to TRBJ2-2, with 7 bases matching TRBD2. Looked up from germline, CDR1 is LNHDA and CDR2 is SQIVND (reference sequence). With 6 bases clipped from V and 3 bases from J, the junction kept 7 bases outside the gene matches. The CDR3 is 15 amino acids. The CDR3 loop reads CASSYLAADTGELFF. Here the CDR3 DNA reads TGTGCCAGTAGCTACCTAGCGGCGGACACCGGGGAGCTGTTTTTT.

J is TRBJ2-7 and V is TRBV7-2; the D gene is possibly TRBD1 (5 bases). CDR1 SGHTA and CDR2 FQGNSA come from the germline V gene. V was cut by 9 bases and J by 4 bases, with 13 bases left in between. This CDR3 region has 12 residues. In nucleotides, the CDR3 is TGTGCCAGGAGAGTGACAGCATACGAGCAGTACTTC. As protein: CARRVTAYEQYF.

This clone was observed a handful of times. The gene calls are TRBV30 and TRBJ2-7; 8 bases are shared with TRBD1. This CDR3 region has 14 residues. Trimming cost V 4 bases and J 2 bases; bases outside gene matches: 7. Germline lookup yields CDR1 GTSNPN and CDR2 SVGIG (reference sequence). The CDR3 DNA sequence: TGTGCCTGGAACAGGGGGTCAAGCACCTACGAGCAGTACTTC. This gives the protein CAWNRGSSTYEQYF. The full variable domain, its missing parts supplied by reference TRBV30 and TRBJ2-7, is SQTIHQWPATLVQPVGSPLSLECTVEGTSNPNLYWYRQAAGRGLQLLFYSVGIGQISSEVPQNLSASRPQDRQFILSSKKLLLSDSGFYLCAWNRGSSTYEQYFGPGTRLTVT.

The sample holds one count of this clone. The chain recombines TRBV11-3 with TRBJ1-2, with D maybe TRBD1 (5 bases). The CDR3 is made up of 13 amino acids. Germline V gene lookup returns CDR1 SGHNT and CDR2 YENEEA. Trimming removed 6 bases from V and 6 bases from J, with 14 bases in between. The CDR3 nucleotides are TGTGCCAGCAGTCCTACAGGTACCCATGGCTACACCTTC. Translating it yields CASSPTGTHGYTF.

The chain employs TRBV4-3 and TRBJ2-5; 7 nucleotides match TRBD2. CDR1 LGHNA and CDR2 YSLEER come from the germline V gene. V trimming: 2 bases; J trimming: 1 base; junction bases outside the gene matches: 4. The CDR3 sequence is 15 residues long. The CDR3 DNA is TGCGCCAGCAGCCAAAACCTAGCGGTCCAAGAGACCCAGTACTTC. Amino acids: CASSQNLAVQETQYF.

This clone occurred a few times. This rearrangement joins TRBV5-6 to TRBJ1-2; the D is unclear. Germline CDR1 and CDR2: SGHDT and YYEEEE. Between the trimmed V and J ends, which lost 0 bases and 8 bases, there was a span of 11 bases. This CDR3 spans 13 amino acids. The CDR3 DNA sequence: TGTGCCAGCAGCTTGGCCAAGACAAGCGGCTACACCTTC. Translated, it gives CASSLAKTSGYTF.

This chain links TRBV5-4 with TRBJ2-5, with 8 nucleotides matching TRBD1. This CDR3 has 15 residues. The V segment lost 0 bases and the J segment 5 bases; nucleotides outside the gene matches: 6. CDR1 and CDR2 from the germline V gene are SGHNT and YYREEE (reference sequence). CDR3 sequence: CASSLVGQGGETQYF. In DNA, the CDR3 is TGTGCCAGCAGCTTGGTAGGACAGGGTGGGGAGACCCAGTACTTC.

This clone was detected only a few times. This chain links TRBV23-1 with TRBJ1-1; tentatively, D is TRBD1 (5 bases). TRBV23-1 is an ORF; its function is uncertain. Deletions cut 0 bases from V and 4 bases from J, with 15 bases between. This CDR3 region has 16 residues. The CDR3 coding sequence is TGCGCCAGCAGTCAATCGTGGCTAACCGGGGGCACTGAAGCTTTCTTT. The encoded protein is CASSQSWLTGGTEAFF.

CDR3: CASSGTSGGTDTQYF. CDR3 in DNA: TGTGCCAGCAGCGGGACTAGCGGGGGCACAGATACGCAGTATTTT. The chain employs TRBV7-2 and TRBJ2-3; TRBD2 matches 13 bases. Germline V lookup: CDR1 SGHTA, CDR2 FQGNSA. V was clipped by 5 bases and J by 1 base; unmatched bases: 0. This CDR3 region has 15 residues.

In regard to this clone: A read error may account for a junction end that differs from germline. The chain joins TRBV5-1 to TRBJ1-1; the match to TRBD1 covers 8 bases. CDR1 is SGHRS and CDR2 is YFSETQ in the germline V gene. The CDR3 has 11 residues. CDR3: CASSDLDRGVF. For the CDR3, the DNA is TGCGCCAGCAGCGACCTCGACAGGGGTGTCTTT.

The chain couples TRBV21-1 to TRBJ2-7; no DNA check was done on the table's D call, TRBD2. TRBV21-1 is a recognized pseudogene. This CDR3 has 14 residues. The CDR3 is CASSKDRTSYEQYF. CDR3 in DNA: TGTGCCAGCAGCAAAGATCGGACTAGCTACGAGCAGTACTTC.

A word on this clone: Additional DNA sequences in this sample encode the identical CDR3. The chain carries TRBV30 and TRBJ1-5; maybe TRBD1 (6 bases). Trimming took 5 bases from V and 0 from J, leaving 8 bases between them. This CDR3 contains 13 residues. Germline V gives CDR1 GTSNPN, CDR2 SVGIG (reference sequence). The CDR3 DNA sequence: TGTGCCTGGTCAGGGGATAGCAATCAGCCCCAGCATTTT. It yields the protein CAWSGDSNQPQHF.

This clone showed up just a few times. The rearrangement joins TRBV6-1 to TRBJ1-5, with a possible D match to TRBD1 (6 bases). This CDR3 is 13 amino acids long. Trimming stripped 3 bases from V and 7 bases from J, with 10 bases between. From germline, CDR1 is MNHNS and CDR2 SASEGT. CDR3 sequence (DNA): TGTGCCAGCAGTGATTGGGGGGGCCAGCCCCAGCATTTT. It specifies CASSDWGGQPQHF.